These T cell receptor beta chains were read from a single sample in a study of blood T cell repertoires in COVID-19. Assay used: immunoSEQ multiplex PCR; TCRdb lists only in-frame clones, some missing. The repertoire holds about 120,000 clones, with 87% as singletons. Material: peripheral blood. Source of these receptors: a woman in her 70s with acute or convalescent COVID-19. CDR3s include the opening cysteine and the closing phenylalanine or tryptophan. A D gene is named only where the DNA matches it firmly. Not every row has a clone size; where given, it reads once, few, many or a size class.

abundance: once; d_gene: -; j_gene: TRBJ2-7; v_gene: TRBV11-2; CDR3aa: CASSLVGRAYEQYF; CDR3nt: TGTGCCAGCAGCTTAGTAGGCAGGGCCTACGAGCAGTACTTC
abundance: -; d_gene: -; j_gene: TRBJ2-7; v_gene: TRBV27; CDR3aa: CASSPTRVTYEQYF; CDR3nt: TGTGCCAGCAGTCCGACCAGGGTCACCTACGAGCAGTACTTC
abundance: -; d_gene: -; j_gene: TRBJ1-4; v_gene: TRBV10-1; CDR3aa: CASSETTGGEKLFF; CDR3nt: TGCGCCAGCAGTGAGACAACGGGTGGTGAAAAACTGTTTTTT
abundance: -; d_gene: TRBD1; j_gene: TRBJ2-7; v_gene: TRBV7-6; CDR3aa: CASSPIRDRVHEQYF; CDR3nt: TGTGCCAGCAGCCCGATAAGGGACAGGGTGCACGAGCAGTACTTC
abundance: -; d_gene: -; j_gene: TRBJ2-4; v_gene: TRBV2; CDR3aa: CASLDSFGRNIQYF; CDR3nt: TGTGCCAGCTTAGACAGCTTTGGGCGTAACATTCAGTACTTC
abundance: once; d_gene: -; j_gene: TRBJ1-2; v_gene: TRBV27; CDR3aa: CASSPRTALYGYTF; CDR3nt: TGTGCCAGCAGTCCTCGGACAGCCCTATATGGCTACACCTTC
abundance: -; d_gene: -; j_gene: TRBJ1-3; v_gene: TRBV12-5; CDR3aa: CASGPGAGNTIYF; CDR3nt: TGTGCTAGTGGCCCTGGGGCGGGAAACACCATATATTTT
abundance: -; d_gene: TRBD2; j_gene: TRBJ2-3; v_gene: TRBV3-1/TRBV3-2; CDR3aa: CASSQTLAGSTDTQYF; CDR3nt: TGTGCCAGCAGCCAAACCTTAGCGGGGAGCACAGATACGCAGTATTTT
abundance: -; d_gene: TRBD1; j_gene: TRBJ2-1; v_gene: TRBV4-1; CDR3aa: CASSQARDSSYNEQFF; CDR3nt: TGCGCCAGCAGCCAAGCCCGGGACAGCTCCTACAATGAGCAGTTCTTC
abundance: -; d_gene: TRBD1; j_gene: TRBJ2-7; v_gene: TRBV15; CDR3aa: CATSRAGGQGAYEQYF; CDR3nt: TGTGCCACCAGCAGAGCAGGGGGACAGGGGGCCTACGAGCAGTACTTC
abundance: -; d_gene: -; j_gene: TRBJ2-7; v_gene: TRBV5-4; CDR3aa: CASSLGAYEQYF; CDR3nt: TGTGCCAGCAGCTTGGGCGCCTACGAGCAGTACTTC
abundance: -; d_gene: -; j_gene: TRBJ1-5; v_gene: TRBV30; CDR3aa: CAWSGGRRQPQHF; CDR3nt: TGTGCCTGGAGCGGGGGAAGGAGACAGCCCCAGCATTTT
abundance: -; d_gene: -; j_gene: TRBJ1-3; v_gene: TRBV19; CDR3aa: CASSIQGISGNTIYF; CDR3nt: TGTGCCAGTAGTATCCAGGGGATCTCTGGAAACACCATATATTTT
abundance: -; d_gene: -; j_gene: TRBJ2-7; v_gene: TRBV5-1; CDR3aa: CASSPLGLNTYEQYF; CDR3nt: TGCGCCAGCAGCCCGCTGGGACTGAATACCTACGAGCAGTACTTC
abundance: -; d_gene: -; j_gene: TRBJ1-5; v_gene: TRBV12-5; CDR3aa: CASGLTDTQPQHF; CDR3nt: TGTGCTAGTGGTTTGACCGACACTCAGCCCCAGCATTTT
abundance: -; d_gene: TRBD1; j_gene: TRBJ2-1; v_gene: TRBV7-2; CDR3aa: CASSQQGAYNEQFF; CDR3nt: TGTGCCAGCAGTCAACAGGGGGCATACAATGAGCAGTTCTTC
abundance: -; d_gene: TRBD1; j_gene: TRBJ1-2; v_gene: TRBV5-5; CDR3aa: CASSGTGVSGYTF; CDR3nt: TGTGCCAGCAGCGGGACAGGGGTCTCTGGCTACACCTTC
abundance: -; d_gene: -; j_gene: TRBJ2-5; v_gene: TRBV21-1; CDR3aa: CASSPVRGETQYF; CDR3nt: TGTGCCAGCAGCCCTGTGAGGGGGGAGACCCAGTACTTC
abundance: -; d_gene: TRBD1; j_gene: TRBJ1-2; v_gene: TRBV28; CDR3aa: CASTRTGLGYTF; CDR3nt: TGTGCCAGCACCCGGACAGGGTTAGGCTACACCTTC
abundance: -; d_gene: TRBD1; j_gene: TRBJ1-5; v_gene: TRBV7-9; CDR3aa: CASSLYPGQGNQPQHF; CDR3nt: TGTGCCAGCAGCTTATATCCGGGACAGGGCAATCAGCCCCAGCATTTT
abundance: -; d_gene: -; j_gene: TRBJ2-7; v_gene: TRBV7-9; CDR3aa: CASSPLAVNEQYF; CDR3nt: TGTGCCAGCAGCCCATTAGCGGTGAACGAGCAGTACTTC
abundance: -; d_gene: -; j_gene: TRBJ1-1; v_gene: TRBV11-3; CDR3aa: CASSSTRWGNPNTEAFF; CDR3nt: TGTGCCAGCAGCTCGACAAGATGGGGCAATCCGAACACTGAAGCTTTCTTT
abundance: -; d_gene: -; j_gene: TRBJ2-3; v_gene: TRBV5-1; CDR3aa: CASSLEVPSRADTQYF; CDR3nt: TGCGCCAGCAGCTTGGAGGTCCCCTCGAGGGCAGATACGCAGTATTTT